This TCR beta chain appears in the sequencing data of a study of blood T cell repertoires in COVID-19 (dated by TCRdb to 2020 to 2022). For the study in its entirety: The collaborator samples originated in the United States, Italy and Spain and spanned the acute and convalescent phases of COVID-19. The material from the prospective study consisted of cDNA or gDNA derived from T cells, B-cell-depleted T cells, or PBMCs. Subjects who had been exposed to COVID-19, were actively infected with it, or had recovered from it provided the deeply sampled blood TCRbeta repertoires that made up the dataset. The repertoires were made available in a free public database intended to serve as a resource for research on the immune response to SARS-CoV-2. The samples were drawn from two sources: the first 160 participants of the ongoing ImmuneRACE study, and over 1,000 subjects contributed by 6 global collaborators. A de-identified subject ID, COVID-19 status, age in years and sex were almost always included in the sample metadata. Where available, HLA class I and class II types were taken from metadata supplied by the sample provider and were not determined by assay-based typing. Beyond this particular receptor, the publication reports: Clinical and demographic metadata were provided uncurated, with the amount varying by source and participant.

Reading the germline V gene gives CDR1 SGHRS and CDR2 YFSETQ. V and J are trimmed by 5 bases and 4 bases, and the gene matches miss 4 bases of the junction. Inclusive of the bounding cysteine and phenylalanine, the CDR3 is 15 residues long. Left in the record is the CDR3 DNA by itself, 45 bases read in frame from the first base. In Seattle, one collaborating source enrolled patients while the infection was active and tracked those patients longitudinally over the course of disease. Collaborating institutions collected whole blood in K2EDTA tubes following their own protocols. For TCRbeta analysis, collaborators shipped samples in one of three forms: frozen whole blood, isolated PBMCs, or DNA extracted from either of those sample types. With respect to this clone: It lacks a known antigen. Base quality data are lacking; no much larger clone is found one base away.

TCRbeta CDR3 regions were amplified from genomic DNA using the immunoSEQ Assay, a bias-controlled multiplex PCR. As for the original processing: Nucleated cell counts per sample were estimated from amplification of reference gene primers within the assay. To quantify the absolute abundance of each unique TCRbeta CDR3 rearrangement, sequence reads were collapsed and filtered. For each sample, productive Simpson clonality was calculated as the square root of Simpson's diversity index over productive rearrangements. The table comes from immuneACCESS by way of TCRdb, which keeps in-frame sequences with V and J called. Part of the clones is missing from these tables; in studies checked, under half for an unresolved V gene and the rest for unknown reasons. V and J calls and clone size are those listed in that table; D and trimming were worked out from the DNA. Within this sample are 150,000 to 200,000 clones, with more than 75% of them counted one time only. The top ten hold around 8% of the sample.

Specimen: peripheral blood. The V and J segments used are TRBV5-1 and TRBJ2-1, with 12 middle bases fitting TRBD2. The origin of this receptor is a woman aged 60-75 years with COVID-19, enrolled during active disease. The base sequence is TGCGCCAGCAGAACGGGGACTAGCGGGTACAATGAGCAGTTCTTC. Protein translation: CASRTGTSGYNEQFF.